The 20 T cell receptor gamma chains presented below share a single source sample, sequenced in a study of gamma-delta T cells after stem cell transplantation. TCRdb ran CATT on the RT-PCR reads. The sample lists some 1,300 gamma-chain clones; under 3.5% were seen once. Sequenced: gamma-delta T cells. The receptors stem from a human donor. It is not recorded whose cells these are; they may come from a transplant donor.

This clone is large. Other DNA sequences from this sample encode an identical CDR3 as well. Written as DNA, the CDR3 is TGTGCCTTGTGGGAGGACGGGGAGTTGGGCAAAAAAATCAAGGTATTT. Encoded protein: CALWEDGELGKKIKVF. V is TRGV9 and J is TRGJP. V lost 2 bases to trimming and J lost 7 bases; unmatched junction nucleotides: 5. The CDR3 totals 16 residues. Germline-derived CDR1 and CDR2 are GITISATS and ISYDGTV (reference sequence).

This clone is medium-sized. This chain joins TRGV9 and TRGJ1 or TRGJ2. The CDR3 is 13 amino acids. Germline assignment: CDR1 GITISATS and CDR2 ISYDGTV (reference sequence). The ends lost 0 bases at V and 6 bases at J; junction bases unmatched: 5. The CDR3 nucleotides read TGTGCCTTGTGGGAGGTGCAAGGTTATAAGAAACTCTTT. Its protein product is CALWEVQGYKKLF.

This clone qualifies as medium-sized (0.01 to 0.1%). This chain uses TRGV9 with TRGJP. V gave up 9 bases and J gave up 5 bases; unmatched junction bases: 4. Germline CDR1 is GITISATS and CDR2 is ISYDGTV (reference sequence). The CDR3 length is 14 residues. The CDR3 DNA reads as TGTGCCTTGGGAAAAGAGTTGGGCAAAAAAATCAAGGTATTT. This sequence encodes CALGKELGKKIKVF.

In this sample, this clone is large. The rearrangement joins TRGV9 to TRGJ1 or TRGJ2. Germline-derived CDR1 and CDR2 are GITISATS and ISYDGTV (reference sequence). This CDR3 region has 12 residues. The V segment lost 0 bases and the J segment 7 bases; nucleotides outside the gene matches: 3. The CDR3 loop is CALWEVPYKKLF. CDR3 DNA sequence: TGTGCCTTGTGGGAGGTGCCGTATAAGAAACTCTTT.

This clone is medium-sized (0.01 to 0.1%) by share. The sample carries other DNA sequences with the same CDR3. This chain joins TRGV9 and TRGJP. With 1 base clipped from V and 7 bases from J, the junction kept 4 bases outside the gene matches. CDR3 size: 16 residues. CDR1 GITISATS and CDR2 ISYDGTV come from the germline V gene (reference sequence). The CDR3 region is CALWEVGELGKKIKVF. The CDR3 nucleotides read TGTGCCTTGTGGGAGGTTGGCGAGTTGGGCAAAAAAATCAAGGTATTT.

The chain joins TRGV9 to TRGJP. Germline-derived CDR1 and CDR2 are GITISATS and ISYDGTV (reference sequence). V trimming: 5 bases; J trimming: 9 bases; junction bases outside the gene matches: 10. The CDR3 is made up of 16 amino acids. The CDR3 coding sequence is TGTGCCTTGTGGGCCCCTCCGAGGTTGGGCAAAAAAATCAAGGTATTT. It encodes CALWAPPRLGKKIKVF.

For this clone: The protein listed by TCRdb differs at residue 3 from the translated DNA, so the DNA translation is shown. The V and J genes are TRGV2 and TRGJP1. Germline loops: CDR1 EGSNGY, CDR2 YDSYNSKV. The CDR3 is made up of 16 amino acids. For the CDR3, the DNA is TGTGCCGCCTGGGACGGGCTAGTGATTGGTGGTTGGTTCAAGATATTT. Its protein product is CAAWDGLVIGGWFKIF.

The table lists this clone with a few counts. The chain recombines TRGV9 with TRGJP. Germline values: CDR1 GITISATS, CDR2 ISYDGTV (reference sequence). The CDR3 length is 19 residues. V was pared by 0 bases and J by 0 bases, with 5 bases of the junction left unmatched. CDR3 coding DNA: TGTGCCTTGTGGGAGGTGCGGGGTGGGCAAGAGTTGGGCAAAAAAATCAAGGTATTT. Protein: CALWEVRGGQELGKKIKVF.

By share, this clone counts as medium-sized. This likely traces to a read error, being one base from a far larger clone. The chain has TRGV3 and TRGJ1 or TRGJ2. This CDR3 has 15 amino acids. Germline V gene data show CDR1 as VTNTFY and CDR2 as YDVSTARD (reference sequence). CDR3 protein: CATWDRQRLYYKKLF. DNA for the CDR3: TGCGCCACCTGGGACAGGCAGAGGTTATATTATAAGAAACTCTTT.

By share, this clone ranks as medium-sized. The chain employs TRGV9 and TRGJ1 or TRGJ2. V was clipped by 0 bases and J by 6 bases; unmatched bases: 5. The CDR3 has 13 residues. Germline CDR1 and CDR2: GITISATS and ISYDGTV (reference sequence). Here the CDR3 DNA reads TGTGCCTTGTGGGAGGTGCGTTGTTATAAGAAACTCTTT. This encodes CALWEVRCYKKLF.

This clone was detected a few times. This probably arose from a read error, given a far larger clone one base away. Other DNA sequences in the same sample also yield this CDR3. CDR3 amino acids: CALWDTELGKKIKVF. For the CDR3, the DNA is TGTGCCCTGTGGGATACAGAGTTGGGCAAAAAAATCAAGGTATTT. The V gene is TRGV9, the J gene TRGJP. Germline V lookup: CDR1 GITISATS, CDR2 ISYDGTV (reference sequence). CDR3 length: 15 residues.

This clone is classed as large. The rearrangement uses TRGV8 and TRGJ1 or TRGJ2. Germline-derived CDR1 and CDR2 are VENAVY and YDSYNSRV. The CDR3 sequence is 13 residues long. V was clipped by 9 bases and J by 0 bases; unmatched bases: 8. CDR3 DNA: TGTGCCACCCAGGGGGTGAATTATTATAAGAAACTCTTT. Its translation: CATQGVNYYKKLF.

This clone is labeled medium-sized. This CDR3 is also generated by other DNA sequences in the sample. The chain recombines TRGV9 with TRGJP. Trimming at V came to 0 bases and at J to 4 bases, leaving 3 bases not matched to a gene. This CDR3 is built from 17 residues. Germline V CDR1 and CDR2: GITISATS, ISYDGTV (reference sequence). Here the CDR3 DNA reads TGTGCCTTGTGGGAGGTGATACAAGAGTTGGGCAAAAAAATCAAGGTATTT. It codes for CALWEVIQELGKKIKVF.

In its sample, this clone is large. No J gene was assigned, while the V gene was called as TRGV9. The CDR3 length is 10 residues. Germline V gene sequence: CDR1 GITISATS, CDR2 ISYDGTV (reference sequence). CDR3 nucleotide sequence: TGTGCCTGTATCGGAAGAATACAACATTTC. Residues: CACIGRIQHF.

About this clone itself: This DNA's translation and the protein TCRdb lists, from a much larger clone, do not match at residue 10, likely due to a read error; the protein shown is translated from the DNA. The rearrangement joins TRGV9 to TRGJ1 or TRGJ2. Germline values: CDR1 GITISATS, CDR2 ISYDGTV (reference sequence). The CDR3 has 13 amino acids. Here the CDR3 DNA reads TGTGCCTTGTGGGAGGTGCAAGACTATATGAAACTCTTT. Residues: CALWEVQDYMKLF.

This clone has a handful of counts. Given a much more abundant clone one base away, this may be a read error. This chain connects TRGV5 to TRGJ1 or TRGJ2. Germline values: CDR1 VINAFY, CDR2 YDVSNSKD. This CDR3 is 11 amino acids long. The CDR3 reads CATWDRYRKLF. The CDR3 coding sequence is TGTGCCACCTGGGACAGGTATAGGAAACTCTTT.

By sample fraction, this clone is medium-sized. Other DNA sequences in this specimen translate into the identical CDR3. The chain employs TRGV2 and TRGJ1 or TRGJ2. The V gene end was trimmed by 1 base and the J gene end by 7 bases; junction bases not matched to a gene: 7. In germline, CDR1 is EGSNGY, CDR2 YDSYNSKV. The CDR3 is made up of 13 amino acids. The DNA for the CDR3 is TGTGCCACCTGGGACGGACCTAGGTATAAGAAACTCTTT. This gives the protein CATWDGPRYKKLF.

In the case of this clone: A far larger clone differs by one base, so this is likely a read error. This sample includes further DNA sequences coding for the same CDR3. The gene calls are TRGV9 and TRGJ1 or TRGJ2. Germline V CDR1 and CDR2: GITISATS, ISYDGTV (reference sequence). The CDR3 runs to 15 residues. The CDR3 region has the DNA TGTGCCCTGTGGGAGGTGCAAACCCTGCATTATAAGAAACTCTTT. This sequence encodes CALWEVQTLHYKKLF.

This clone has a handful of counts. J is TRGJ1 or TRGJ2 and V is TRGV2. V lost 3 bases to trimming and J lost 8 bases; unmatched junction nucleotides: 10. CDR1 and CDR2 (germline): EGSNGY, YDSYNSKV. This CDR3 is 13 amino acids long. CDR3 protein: CATWDHIRHKKLF. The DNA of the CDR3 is TGTGCCACCTGGGACCACATCCGTCATAAGAAACTCTTT.

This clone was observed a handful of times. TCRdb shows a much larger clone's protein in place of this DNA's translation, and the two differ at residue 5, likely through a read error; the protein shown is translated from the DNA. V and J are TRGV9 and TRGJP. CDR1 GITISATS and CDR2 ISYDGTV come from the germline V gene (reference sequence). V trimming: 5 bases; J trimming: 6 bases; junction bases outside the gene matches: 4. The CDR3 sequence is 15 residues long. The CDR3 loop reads CALWGTELGKKIKVF. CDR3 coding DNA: TGTGCCTTGTGGGGTACAGAGTTGGGCAAAAAAATCAAGGTATTT.